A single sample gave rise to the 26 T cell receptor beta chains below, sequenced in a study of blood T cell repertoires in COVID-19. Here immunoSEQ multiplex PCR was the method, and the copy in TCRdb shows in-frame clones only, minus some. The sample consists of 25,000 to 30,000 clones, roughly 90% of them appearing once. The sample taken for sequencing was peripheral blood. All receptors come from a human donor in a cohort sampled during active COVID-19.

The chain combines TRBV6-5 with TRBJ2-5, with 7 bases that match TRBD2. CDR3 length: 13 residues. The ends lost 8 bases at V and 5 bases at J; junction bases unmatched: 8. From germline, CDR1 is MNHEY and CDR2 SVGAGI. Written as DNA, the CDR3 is TGTGCCAGCGCTGGCGGGGGAAGCGAGACCCAGTACTTC. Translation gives CASAGGGSETQYF.

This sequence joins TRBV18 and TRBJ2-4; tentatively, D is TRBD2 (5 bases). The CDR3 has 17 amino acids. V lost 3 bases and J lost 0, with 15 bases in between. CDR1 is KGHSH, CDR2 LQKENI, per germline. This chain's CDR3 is CASSPLSGAIAKNIQYF. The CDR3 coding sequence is TGTGCCAGCTCACCTTTGAGCGGAGCTATAGCCAAAAACATTCAGTACTTC.

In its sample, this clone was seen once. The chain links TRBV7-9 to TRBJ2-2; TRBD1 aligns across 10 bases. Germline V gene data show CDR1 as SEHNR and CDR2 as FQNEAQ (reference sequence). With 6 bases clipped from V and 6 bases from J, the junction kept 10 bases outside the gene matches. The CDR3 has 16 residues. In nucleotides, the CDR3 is TGTGCCAGCAGAGACCGGGACAGGGGAAGAGCCGGGGAGCTGTTTTTT. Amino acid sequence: CASRDRDRGRAGELFF. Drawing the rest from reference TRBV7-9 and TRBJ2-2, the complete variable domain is DTGVSQNPRHKITKRGQNVTFRCDPISEHNRLYWYRQTLGQGPEFLTYFQNEAQLEKSRLLSDRFSAERPKGSFSTLEIQRTEQGDSAMYLCASRDRDRGRAGELFFGEGSRLTVL.

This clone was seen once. In DNA form, the CDR3 reads TGTGCCAGCATGAGGGTCGCCACTAGCACAGATACGCAGTATTTT. It codes for CASMRVATSTDTQYF. This sequence joins TRBV10-3 and TRBJ2-3, with D perhaps matching TRBD2 (5 bases). The V and J ends lost 10 bases and 0 bases respectively, with 17 bases between them. Germline V gene sequence: CDR1 ENHRY, CDR2 SYGVKD. The CDR3 runs 15 residues.

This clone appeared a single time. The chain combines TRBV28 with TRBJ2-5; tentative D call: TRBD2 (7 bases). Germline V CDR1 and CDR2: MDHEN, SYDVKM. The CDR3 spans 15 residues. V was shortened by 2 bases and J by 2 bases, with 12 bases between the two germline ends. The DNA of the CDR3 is TGTGCCAGCAGTTTACGCGGGGGCATACAAGAGACCCAGTACTTC. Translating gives CASSLRGGIQETQYF. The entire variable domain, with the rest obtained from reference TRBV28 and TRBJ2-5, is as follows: DVKVTQSSRYLVKRTGEKVFLECVQDMDHENMFWYRQDPGLGLRLIYFSYDVKMKEKGDIPEGYSVSREKKERFSLILESASTNQTSMYLCASSLRGGIQETQYFGPGTRLLVL.

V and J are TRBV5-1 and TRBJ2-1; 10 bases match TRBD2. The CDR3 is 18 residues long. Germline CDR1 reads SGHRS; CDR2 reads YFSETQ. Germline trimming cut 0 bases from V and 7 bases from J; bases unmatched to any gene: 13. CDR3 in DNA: TGCGCCAGCAGCTTGGAGGGGCTAGCGGGGGTTTTTAAGAATGAGCAGTTCTTC. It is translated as CASSLEGLAGVFKNEQFF.

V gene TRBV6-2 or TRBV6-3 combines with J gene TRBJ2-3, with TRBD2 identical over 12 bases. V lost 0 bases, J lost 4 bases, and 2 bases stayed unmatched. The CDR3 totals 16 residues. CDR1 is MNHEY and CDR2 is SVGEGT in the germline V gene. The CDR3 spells CASSYSASGGADTQYF. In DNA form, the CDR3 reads TGTGCCAGCAGTTACTCGGCTAGCGGGGGGGCAGATACGCAGTATTTT.

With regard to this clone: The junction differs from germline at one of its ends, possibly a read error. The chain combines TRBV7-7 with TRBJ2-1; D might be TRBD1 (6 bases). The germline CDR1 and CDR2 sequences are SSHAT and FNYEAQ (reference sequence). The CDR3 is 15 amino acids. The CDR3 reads CASSLDRSSYNEQFF. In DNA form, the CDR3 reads TGTGCTAGCAGCTTAGACAGGAGCTCCTACAATGAGCAGTTCTTC.

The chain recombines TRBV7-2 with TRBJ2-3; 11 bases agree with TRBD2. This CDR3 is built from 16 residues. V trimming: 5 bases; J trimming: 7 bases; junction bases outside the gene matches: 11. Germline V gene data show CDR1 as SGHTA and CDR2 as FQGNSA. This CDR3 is CASSASTSGGGNTQYF. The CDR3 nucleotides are TGTGCCAGCAGCGCAAGTACTAGCGGGGGAGGGAATACGCAGTATTTT.

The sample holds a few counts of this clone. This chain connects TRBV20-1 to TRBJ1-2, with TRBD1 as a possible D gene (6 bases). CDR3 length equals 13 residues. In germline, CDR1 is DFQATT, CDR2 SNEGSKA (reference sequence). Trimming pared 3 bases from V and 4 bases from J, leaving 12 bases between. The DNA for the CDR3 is TGCAGTGCTAGTCCAGGGGTGGGCTATGGCTACACCTTC. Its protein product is CSASPGVGYGYTF.

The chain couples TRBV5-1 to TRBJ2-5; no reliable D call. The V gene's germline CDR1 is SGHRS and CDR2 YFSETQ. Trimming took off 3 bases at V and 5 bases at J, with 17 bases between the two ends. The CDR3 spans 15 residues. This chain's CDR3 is CASSSEVGVGETQYF. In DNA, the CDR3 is TGCGCCAGCAGCTCCGAGGTAGGCGTTGGGGAGACCCAGTACTTC.

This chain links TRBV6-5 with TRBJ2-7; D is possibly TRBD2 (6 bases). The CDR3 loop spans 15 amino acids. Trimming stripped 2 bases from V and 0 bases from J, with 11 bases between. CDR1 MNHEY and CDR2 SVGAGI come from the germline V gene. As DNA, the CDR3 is TGTGCCAGCAGTTACCGCGGGGCCGACTCCTACGAGCAGTACTTC. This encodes CASSYRGADSYEQYF.

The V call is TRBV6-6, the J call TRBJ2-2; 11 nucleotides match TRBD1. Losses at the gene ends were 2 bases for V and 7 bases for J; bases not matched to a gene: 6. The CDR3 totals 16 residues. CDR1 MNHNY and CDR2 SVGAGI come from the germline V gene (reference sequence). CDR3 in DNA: TGTGCCAGCAGTTACCCCGGACAGGGGGCAGTCGGGGAGCTGTTTTTT. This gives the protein CASSYPGQGAVGELFF.

The CDR3 DNA follows: TGTGCCAGCAGCGCGGCCGTATATGGCGGGGAGCTGTTTTTT. It codes for CASSAAVYGGELFF. The V and J genes are TRBV5-5 and TRBJ2-2; D gene ambiguous. The V gene lost 4 bases and the J gene lost 7 bases, with 14 bases spanning the gap. CDR1 SGHKS and CDR2 YYEKEE come from the germline V gene (reference sequence). This CDR3 region has 14 residues.

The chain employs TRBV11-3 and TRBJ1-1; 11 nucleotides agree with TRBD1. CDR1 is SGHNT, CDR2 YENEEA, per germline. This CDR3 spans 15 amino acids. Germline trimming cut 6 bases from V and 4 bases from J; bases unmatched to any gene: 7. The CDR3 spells CASSLGQGAGTEAFF. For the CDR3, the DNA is TGTGCCAGCAGTCTCGGACAGGGGGCAGGCACTGAAGCTTTCTTT.

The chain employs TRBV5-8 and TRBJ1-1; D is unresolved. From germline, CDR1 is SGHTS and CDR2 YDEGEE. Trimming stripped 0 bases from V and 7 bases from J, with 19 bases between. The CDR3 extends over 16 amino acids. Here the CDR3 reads CASSLGNGEMGDEAFF. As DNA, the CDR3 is TGTGCCAGCAGCTTGGGGAACGGCGAGATGGGAGATGAAGCTTTCTTT.

CDR3 loop: CASSYSGQANYGYTF. For the CDR3, the DNA is TGTGCCAGCAGTTACTCGGGACAGGCCAACTATGGCTACACCTTC. The rearrangement uses TRBV6-5 and TRBJ1-2; 8 bases match TRBD1. Germline V gene lookup returns CDR1 MNHEY and CDR2 SVGAGI. The junction had 2 bases not matched to a gene; V was cut back by 0 bases and J by 2 bases. There are 15 residues in the CDR3.

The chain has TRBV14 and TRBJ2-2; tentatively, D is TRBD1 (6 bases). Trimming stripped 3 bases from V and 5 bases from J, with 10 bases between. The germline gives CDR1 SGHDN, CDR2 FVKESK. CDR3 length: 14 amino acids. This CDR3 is CASSQVQGTGELFF. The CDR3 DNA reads TGTGCCAGCAGCCAGGTTCAGGGGACCGGGGAGCTGTTTTTT.

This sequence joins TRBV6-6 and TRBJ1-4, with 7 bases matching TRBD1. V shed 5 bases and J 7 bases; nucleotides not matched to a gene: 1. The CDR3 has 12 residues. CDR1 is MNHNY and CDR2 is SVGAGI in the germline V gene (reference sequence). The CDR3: CASSPGGEKLFF. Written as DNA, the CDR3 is TGTGCCAGCAGTCCAGGGGGTGAAAAACTGTTTTTT.

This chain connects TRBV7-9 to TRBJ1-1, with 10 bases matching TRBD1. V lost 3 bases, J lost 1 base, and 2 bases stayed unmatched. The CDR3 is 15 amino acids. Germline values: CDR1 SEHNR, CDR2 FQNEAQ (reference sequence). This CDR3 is CASSLTGGPNTEAFF. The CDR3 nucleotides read TGTGCCAGCAGCTTGACAGGGGGCCCGAACACTGAAGCTTTCTTT.

The CDR3 sequence is CASSSTEENQPQHF. CDR3 coding DNA: TGTGCCAGCAGTTCAACCGAAGAGAATCAGCCCCAGCATTTT. The chain combines TRBV28 with TRBJ1-5; D remains unclear. V was clipped by 4 bases and J by 4 bases, with 11 bases between them. Germline V gives CDR1 MDHEN, CDR2 SYDVKM. The CDR3 contains 14 residues.

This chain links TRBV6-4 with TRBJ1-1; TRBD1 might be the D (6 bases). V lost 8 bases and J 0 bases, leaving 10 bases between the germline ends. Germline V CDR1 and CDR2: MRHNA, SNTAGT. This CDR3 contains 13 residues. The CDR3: CASWGPLNTEAFF. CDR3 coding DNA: TGTGCCAGCTGGGGGCCCCTGAACACTGAAGCTTTCTTT.

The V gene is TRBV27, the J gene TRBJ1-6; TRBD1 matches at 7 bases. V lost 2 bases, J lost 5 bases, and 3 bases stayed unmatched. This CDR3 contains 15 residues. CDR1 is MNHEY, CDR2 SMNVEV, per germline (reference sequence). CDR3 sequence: CASSLRTGDNSPLHF. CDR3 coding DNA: TGTGCCAGCAGTTTACGAACAGGGGATAATTCACCCCTCCACTTT.

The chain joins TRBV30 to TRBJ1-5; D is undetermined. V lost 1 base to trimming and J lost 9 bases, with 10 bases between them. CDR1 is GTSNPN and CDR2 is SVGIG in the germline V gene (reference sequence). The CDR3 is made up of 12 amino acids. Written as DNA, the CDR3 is TGTGCCTGGAGTGAGCCAGGAGGGCCCCAGCATTTT. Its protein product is CAWSEPGGPQHF.

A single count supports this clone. The CDR3 nucleotides read TGTGCCAGCAGCCTGACTAGCGGAAGCTACGAGCAGTACTTC. Amino acids: CASSLTSGSYEQYF. The V call is TRBV7-2, the J call TRBJ2-7; TRBD2 agrees at 9 bases. Germline V gene data show CDR1 as SGHTA and CDR2 as FQGNSA. The trim removed 5 bases at V and 3 bases at J, leaving 5 bases unmatched. There are 14 residues in the CDR3.

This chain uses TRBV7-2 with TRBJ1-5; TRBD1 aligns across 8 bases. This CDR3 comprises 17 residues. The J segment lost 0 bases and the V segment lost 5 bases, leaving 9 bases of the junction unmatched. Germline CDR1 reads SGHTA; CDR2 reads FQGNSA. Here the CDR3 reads CASSKEGTGYSNQPQHF. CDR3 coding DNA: TGTGCCAGCAGCAAAGAAGGGACAGGTTATAGCAATCAGCCCCAGCATTTT.